There are a few counts of the clone carrying this T cell receptor (beta chain). Its antigen is as yet unknown. This entry belongs to a study of T-cell reconstitution after alpha-beta-depleted transplantation in children. The library targeted TCRbeta and was prepared with unique molecular identifiers. TCRdb used MiXCR to reprocess the PCR reads, holding one entry per CDR3 protein. The repertoire holds 250,000 to 350,000 distinct CDR3 sequences, with 20% to 30% as singletons. Study-wide findings and caveats: Among T cells one year after transplant, newly produced cells accounted for most counts and diversity. Alpha-beta T cells about two months after transplant reportedly derived from several hundred expanded graft clones.

The V end lost 3 bases, the J end lost 1 base, and 7 bases lay between the germline ends. Germline V gene lookup returns CDR1 LGHNA and CDR2 YSLEER. The CDR3 is 15 amino acids. This TCR came from a male patient younger than 18 who had a stem cell transplant for acute lymphoblastic leukemia, so the T cells may come from the graft donor. The sequencing here drew on PBMCs, mostly from graft donor cells, taken 180 days after TCRalphabeta/CD19-depleted stem cell transplant. The gene calls are TRBV4-3 and TRBJ2-6; D gene ambiguous. The CDR3 sequence: CASSHQPSGANVLTF. The DNA for the CDR3 is TGCGCCAGCAGCCACCAACCGTCTGGGGCCAACGTCCTGACTTTC.